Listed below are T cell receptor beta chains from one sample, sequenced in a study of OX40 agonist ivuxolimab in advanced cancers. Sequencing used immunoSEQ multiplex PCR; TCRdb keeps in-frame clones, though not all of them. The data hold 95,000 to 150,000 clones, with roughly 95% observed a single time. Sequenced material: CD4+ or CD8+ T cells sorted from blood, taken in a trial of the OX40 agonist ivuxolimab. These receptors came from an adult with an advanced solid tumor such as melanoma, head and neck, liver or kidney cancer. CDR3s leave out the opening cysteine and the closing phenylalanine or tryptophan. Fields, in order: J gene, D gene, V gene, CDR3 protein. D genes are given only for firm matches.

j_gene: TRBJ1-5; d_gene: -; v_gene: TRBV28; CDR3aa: ASSFNLGGGQPQH
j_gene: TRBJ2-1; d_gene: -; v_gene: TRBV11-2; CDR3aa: ASSLVESQF
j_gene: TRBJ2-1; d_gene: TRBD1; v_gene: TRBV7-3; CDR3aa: ASSFVGTGLNEQF
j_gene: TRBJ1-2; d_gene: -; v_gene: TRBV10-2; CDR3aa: ASSETIGGRNYGYT
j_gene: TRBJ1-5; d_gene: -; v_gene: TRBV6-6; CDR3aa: ASSSRTRSNQPQH
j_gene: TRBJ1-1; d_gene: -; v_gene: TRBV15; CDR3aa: ATSRDTGRSLTEAF
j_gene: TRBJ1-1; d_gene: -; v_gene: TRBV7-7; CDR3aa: ASSPLSSLNTEAF
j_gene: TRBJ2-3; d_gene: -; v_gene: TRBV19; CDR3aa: ASSITGTDTQY
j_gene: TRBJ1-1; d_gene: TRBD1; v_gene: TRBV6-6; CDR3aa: ASSYPRGRGTEAF
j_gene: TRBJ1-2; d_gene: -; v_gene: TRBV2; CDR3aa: ASSTAHYGYT
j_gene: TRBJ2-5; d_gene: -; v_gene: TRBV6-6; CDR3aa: ASSYSGETQY
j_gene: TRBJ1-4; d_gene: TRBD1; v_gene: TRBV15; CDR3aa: ATNRGTVGGEKLF
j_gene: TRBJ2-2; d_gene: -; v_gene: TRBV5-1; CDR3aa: ASSLEAVGGELF
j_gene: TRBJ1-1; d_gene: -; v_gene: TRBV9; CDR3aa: ASSVEGISYTEAF
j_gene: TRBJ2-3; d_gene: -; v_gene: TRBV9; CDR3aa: ASSSPEDTQY
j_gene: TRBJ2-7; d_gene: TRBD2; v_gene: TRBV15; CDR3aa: ATSRGTSGYEQY
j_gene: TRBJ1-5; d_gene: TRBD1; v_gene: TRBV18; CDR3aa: ASSPLSTGSTRNQPQH
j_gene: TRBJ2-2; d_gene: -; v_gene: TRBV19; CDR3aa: ASSVSNTGELF
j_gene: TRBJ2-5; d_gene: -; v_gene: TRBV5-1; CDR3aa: ASSWSRLGQETQY
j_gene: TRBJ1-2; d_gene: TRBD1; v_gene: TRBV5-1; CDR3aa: ATGQGESYGYT
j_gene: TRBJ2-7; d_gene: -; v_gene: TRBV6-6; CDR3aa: ASSYQGQRGEQY
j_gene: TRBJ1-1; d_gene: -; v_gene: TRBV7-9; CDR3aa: ASSRLGAVGTEAF
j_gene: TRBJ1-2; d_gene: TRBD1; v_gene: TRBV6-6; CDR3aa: ASTKPGQGLYGYT
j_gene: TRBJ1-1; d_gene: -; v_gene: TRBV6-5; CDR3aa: ASMGRDKNTEAF
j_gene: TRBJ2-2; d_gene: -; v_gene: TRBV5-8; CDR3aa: ASNLRVGGSTGELF
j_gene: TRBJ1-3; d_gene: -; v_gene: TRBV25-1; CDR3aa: ASSEWDLGGGNTIY
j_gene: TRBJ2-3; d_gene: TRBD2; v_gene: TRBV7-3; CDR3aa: ASSPRLAPSTDTQY
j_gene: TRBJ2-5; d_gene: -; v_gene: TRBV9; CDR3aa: ASSVLSQETQY
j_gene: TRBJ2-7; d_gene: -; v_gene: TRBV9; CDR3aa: ASSVSGTYEQY
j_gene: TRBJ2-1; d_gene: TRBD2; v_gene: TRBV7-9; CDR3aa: ASSISAGGLGEQF
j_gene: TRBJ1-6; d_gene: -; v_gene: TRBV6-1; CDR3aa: ASSEALPARRNSPLH
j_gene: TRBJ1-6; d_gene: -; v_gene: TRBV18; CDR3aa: ASSPSSVLYNSPLH